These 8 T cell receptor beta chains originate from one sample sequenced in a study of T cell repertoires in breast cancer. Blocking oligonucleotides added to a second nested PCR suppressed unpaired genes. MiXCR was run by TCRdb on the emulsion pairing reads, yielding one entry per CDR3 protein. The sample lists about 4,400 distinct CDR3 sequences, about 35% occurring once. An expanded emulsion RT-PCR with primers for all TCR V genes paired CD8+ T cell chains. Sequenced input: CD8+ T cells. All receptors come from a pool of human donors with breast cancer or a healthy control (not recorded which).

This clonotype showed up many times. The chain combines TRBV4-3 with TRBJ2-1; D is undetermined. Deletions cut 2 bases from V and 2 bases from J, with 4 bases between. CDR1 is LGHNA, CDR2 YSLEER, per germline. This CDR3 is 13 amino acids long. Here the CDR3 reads CASSQHTYNEQFF. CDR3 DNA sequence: TGCGCCAGCAGCCAACATACCTACAATGAGCAGTTCTTC.

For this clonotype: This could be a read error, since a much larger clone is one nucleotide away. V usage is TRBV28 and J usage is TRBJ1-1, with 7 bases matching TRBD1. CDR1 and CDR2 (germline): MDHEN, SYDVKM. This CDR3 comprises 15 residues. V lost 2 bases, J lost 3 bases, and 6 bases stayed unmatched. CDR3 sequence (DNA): TGTGCCAGCAGTTTAACAGGGGCCCGGGACACTGAAGCTTTCTTT. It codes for CASSLTGARDTEAFF.

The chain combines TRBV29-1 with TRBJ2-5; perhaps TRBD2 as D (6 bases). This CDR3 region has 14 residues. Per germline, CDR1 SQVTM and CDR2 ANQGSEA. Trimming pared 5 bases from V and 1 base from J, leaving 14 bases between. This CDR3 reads CSVQGRRGQETQYF. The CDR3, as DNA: TGCAGCGTTCAGGGCAGGAGGGGCCAAGAGACCCAGTACTTC.

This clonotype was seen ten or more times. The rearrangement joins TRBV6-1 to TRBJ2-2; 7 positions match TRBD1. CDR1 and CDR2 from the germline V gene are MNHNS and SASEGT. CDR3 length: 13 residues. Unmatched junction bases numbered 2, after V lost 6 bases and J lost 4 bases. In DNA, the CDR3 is TGTGCCAGCAGAGACAGGGTCACCGGGGAGCTGTTTTTT. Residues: CASRDRVTGELFF.

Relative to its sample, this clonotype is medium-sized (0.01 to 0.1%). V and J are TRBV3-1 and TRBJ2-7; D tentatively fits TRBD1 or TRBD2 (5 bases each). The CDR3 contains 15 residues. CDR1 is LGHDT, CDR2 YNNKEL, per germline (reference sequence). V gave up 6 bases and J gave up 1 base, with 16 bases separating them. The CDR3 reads CASSYGTYSSYEQYF. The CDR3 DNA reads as TGTGCCAGCAGTTATGGGACGTATTCGTCCTACGAGCAGTACTTC.

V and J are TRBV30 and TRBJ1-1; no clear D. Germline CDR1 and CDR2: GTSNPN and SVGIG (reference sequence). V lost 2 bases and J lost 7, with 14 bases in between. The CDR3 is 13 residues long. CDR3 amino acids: CAWSFRRSDEAFF. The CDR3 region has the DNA TGTGCCTGGAGTTTCAGGAGGTCGGATGAAGCTTTCTTT.

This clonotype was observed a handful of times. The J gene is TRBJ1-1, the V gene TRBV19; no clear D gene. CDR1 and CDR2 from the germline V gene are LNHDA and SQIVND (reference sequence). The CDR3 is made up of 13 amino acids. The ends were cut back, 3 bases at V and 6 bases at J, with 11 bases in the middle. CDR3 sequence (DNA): TGTGCCAGTAGTATGCCATGGGTGCCTGAAGCTTTCTTT. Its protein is CASSMPWVPEAFF.

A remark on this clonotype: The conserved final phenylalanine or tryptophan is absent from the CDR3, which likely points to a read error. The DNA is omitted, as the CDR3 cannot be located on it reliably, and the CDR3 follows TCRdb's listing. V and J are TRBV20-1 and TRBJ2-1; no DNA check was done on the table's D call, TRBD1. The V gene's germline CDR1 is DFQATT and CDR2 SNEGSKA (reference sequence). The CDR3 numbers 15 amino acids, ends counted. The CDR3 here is CRAIQFGGRGDEQCV.